This T cell receptor beta chain comes out of a study of T-cell reconstitution after alpha-beta-depleted transplantation in children. Germline values: CDR1 SGHAT, CDR2 FQNNGV. The CDR3 consists of 15 residues. V was pared by 6 bases and J by 2 bases, with 9 bases of the junction left unmatched. The library targeted TCRbeta and was prepared with unique molecular identifiers. One entry per CDR3 protein, called by TCRdb with MiXCR from the PCR reads. The sample holds about 870,000 distinct CDR3 sequences, under 20% seen once. Notes on this clonotype: Its target is not known.

Study-level results: As was reported, about two months after transplant, alpha-beta T cells came from several hundred expanded graft clones. In some patients, recipient T cells and intrathymic progenitors surviving conditioning explained high day-60 diversity.

The receptor comes from a male patient under 18 who had a stem cell transplant for acute lymphoblastic leukemia, so the T cells may come from the graft donor. The chain has TRBV11-2 and TRBJ2-7, with 8 bases matching TRBD1. The sequencing used PBMCs, mostly from graft donor cells, collected 360 days after TCRalphabeta/CD19-depleted stem cell transplant. The CDR3 coding sequence is TGTGCCAGCAGGGTGGACAGGGAAGTCGCCTACGAGCAGTACTTC. Translation gives CASRVDREVAYEQYF.